This paragraph reports one TCR beta chain. Its target antigen remains unknown. It has no much larger one-base neighbor in the sample; base qualities were not kept. The donors were healthy, HIV-negative adults with no recently reported acute infections or vaccinations. Every donor was a Caucasian adult living in Nashville, Tennessee, USA. CD4+ T cells were enriched through magnetic negative selection, after which naive cells were positively selected on CD45RA and the remaining negative fraction served as the memory subset. After blood collection by leukapheresis, PBMCs were isolated using Ficoll-Histopaque density gradient centrifugation and then cryopreserved in the vapor phase of liquid nitrogen. Analytical flow cytometry was used to check the purity and quantity of each magnetically sorted T cell population. Genomic DNA was isolated from every sorted fraction and measured by UV absorbance on a Nanodrop 2000c.

TCR CDR3 regions were amplified from genomic DNA by multiplex PCR using the deep immunoSEQ assay. Genomic DNA extracted from each cell subset was distributed evenly over all wells of several immunoSEQ 96-well plates, and each plate served as one replicate. For sorted subsets, approximately 200 ng of genomic DNA, equivalent to around 31,000 T cell genomes, went into each replicate PCR. The purified libraries were quantified using a Qubit 3.0 fluorometer, sized with a Bioanalyzer 2100, and then quantified again using the KAPA Library Quantification kit. Every immunoSEQ 96-well plate was sequenced on a separate single-read 150-cycle Illumina NextSeq 550 flow cell. The authors' pipeline ran thus. Because the immunoSEQ output held only junctional sequences and lacked quality scores, the filtering could not match the filtering applied to full-length reads. Sequences were annotated with PyIR, a Python wrapper for IgBLAST v1.9, and V/J genes and CDR3 were assigned using IMGT germline references. Reads with weak V/J assignments (E-value above 1e-6), missing CDR3, stop codons, out-of-frame junctions, or ambiguous translated residues were removed. A V3J clonotype was defined by an identical inferred V gene, J gene, and CDR3 amino acid sequence. To compute the percentage overlap between repertoires, the number of shared unique clonotypes was divided by the size of the smaller repertoire. Repertoire richness was assessed with RTK rarefaction, the Chao1 estimator, and Recon v2.1 estimates of unobserved clonotypes. Generation probabilities for all TCRbeta clonotypes obtained by the gDNA method from a handful of donors were computed using OLGA. TCRdb stores this immuneACCESS table with in-frame sequences only. Part of the clones is absent; in the studies checked, under half of the shortfall reflects unresolved V genes, and no reason is known for the rest. The DNA was the basis for D and trimming; V, J and clone size are from that table. The table for this sample lists roughly 300,000 clones; roughly 80% of them were counted only once. The top ten clonotypes cover roughly 10% of the sample.

The data stem from a study of shared clonotypes between healthy human individuals (dated by TCRdb to 2020 to 2022). A note on the overall study: The cohort comprised a couple of women and a few men aged 18 to 49 years. For each donor, CD4 naive and CD4 memory were each given three plates, CD8 naive was given two plates, and CD8 memory was given one plate. Leukapheresis yielded between about 0.85 and 10 billion PBMCs per donor. To increase sequencing depth and limit assay-specific biases, TCR repertoire library preparation and sequencing were carried out by different laboratories using diverse techniques. To estimate repertoire size and how much clonotypes are shared between individuals, the study performed deep sequencing of blood TCR repertoires from about five healthy adults.

Study-wide findings and limitations: Clonotypes shared by all four sorted-subset donors showed higher generation probabilities than non-shared clonotypes. Across a handful of donors, 5% to 6% of naive CD4, roughly 3.5% of naive CD8, under 2.5% of memory CD4, and roughly 0.41% of memory CD8 clonotypes were shared. Pairwise subsampling indicated that sequencing depth was expected to affect the degree of clonotype sharing among donors. Naive subsets generally had larger estimated clonotype richness than memory subsets did. Only blood was sampled, and tissue TCR repertoires likely differ from those in blood. The small number of donors limited the genetic and exposure-history diversity represented. Incomplete sequencing was indicated by rarefaction of sorted-subset datasets, despite the large sequencing depth.

The germline ends are 6 bases apart after V is trimmed by 0 bases and J by 1 base. Taken from the germline V gene, the CDR1 and CDR2 loops are LGHNA and YSLEER. Reading from cysteine to phenylalanine, the CDR3 counts 14 amino acids. Solely the CDR3 DNA is kept, with 42 bases framed from the first base. Recombination connected TRBV4-3 to TRBJ1-1; the D gene cannot be named for sure. Input material: memory CD4+ T cells sorted from blood. The cell subset or site label, read with the paper, signifies: CD45RA-negative fraction. This TCR came from a man aged 25 to 45 in good health. The nucleotide sequence reads TGCGCCAGCAGCCAAGATGGCAGGAACACTGAAGCTTTCTTT. This is translated as CASSQDGRNTEAFF.